The 15 T cell receptor beta chains in this list originate from one sample, sequenced in a study of T cells after yellow fever vaccination. From the 5' RACE reads, TCRdb called clonotypes with MiXCR, one entry per CDR3 protein. The sample contains 500,000 to 650,000 distinct CDR3 sequences, about a sixth of which appear only once. The source was PBMCs, collected 5 days after the first yellow fever vaccination. These receptor sequences come from a man in his late teens or twenties who received the YFV17D yellow fever vaccine.

The chain joins TRBV30 to TRBJ2-7; D might be TRBD1 (6 bases). The ends were cut back, 5 bases at V and 6 bases at J, with 11 bases in the middle. The CDR3 runs 11 residues. Germline V CDR1 and CDR2: GTSNPN, SVGIG (reference sequence). The CDR3 nucleotides read TGTGCCTGGGCCGGGACAATCGAGCAGTACTTC. It encodes CAWAGTIEQYF.

The V and J genes are TRBV29-1 and TRBJ2-3, with D tentatively TRBD2 (5 bases). The CDR3 contains 15 residues. The germline CDR1 and CDR2 sequences are SQVTM and ANQGSEA. The V gene lost 2 bases and the J gene lost 4 bases, with 16 bases spanning the gap. CDR3 in DNA: TGCAGCGTTGAACAATCTGGACTTGCCCCAGATACGCAGTATTTT. Protein sequence: CSVEQSGLAPDTQYF.

This clonotype was counted only a few times. The gene calls are TRBV20-1 and TRBJ1-1; 7 nucleotides match TRBD1. Germline values: CDR1 DFQATT, CDR2 SNEGSKA (reference sequence). The CDR3 contains 15 residues. Unmatched junction bases numbered 8, after V lost 1 base and J lost 3 bases. As DNA, the CDR3 is TGCAGTGCTAGAGCCCCGACAGGGAAATACACTGAAGCTTTCTTT. Residues: CSARAPTGKYTEAFF.

This clonotype showed up just a few times. The chain joins TRBV25-1 to TRBJ2-5; D call uncertain. The V gene lost 6 bases and the J gene lost 4 bases, with 12 bases spanning the gap. The CDR3 contains 13 residues. Per germline, CDR1 MGHDK and CDR2 SYGVNS. In DNA, the CDR3 is TGTGCCAGCAGAGGGTGGGCAGGAGAGACCCAGTACTTC. Protein sequence: CASRGWAGETQYF.

The sample holds a few counts of this clonotype. V usage is TRBV6-2 or TRBV6-3 and J usage is TRBJ2-1; possible D gene TRBD2, 6 bases. Germline CDR1 and CDR2: MNHEY and SVGEGT. Trimming took 6 bases from V and 7 from J, leaving 13 bases between them. The CDR3 runs 13 residues. The CDR3 reads CASRRLVGNEQFF. For the CDR3, the DNA is TGTGCCAGCAGAAGACTAGTTGGTAATGAGCAGTTCTTC.

This clonotype occurred a few times. This chain joins TRBV6-2 or TRBV6-3 and TRBJ2-3; 7 bases are a match to TRBD1. Germline CDR1 and CDR2: MNHEY and SVGEGT. V trimming: 6 bases; J trimming: 2 bases; junction bases outside the gene matches: 11. The CDR3 covers 16 residues. In DNA form, the CDR3 reads TGTGCCAGCAGCCTCGTCCAGGGGGTGGCCACAGATACGCAGTATTTT. Translation gives CASSLVQGVATDTQYF.

There are a few counts of this clonotype. The J gene is TRBJ2-4, the V gene TRBV6-1; 12 bases fit TRBD1. The CDR3 loop spans 18 amino acids. Germline trimming cut 3 bases from V and 0 bases from J; bases unmatched to any gene: 6. CDR1 and CDR2 (germline): MNHNS, SASEGT. As DNA, the CDR3 is TGTGCCAGCAGTGAGGGGACAGGGGGCTTCAGAGCCAAAAACATTCAGTACTTC. Protein sequence: CASSEGTGGFRAKNIQYF.

The chain couples TRBV7-2 to TRBJ2-2; D tentatively reads TRBD1 or TRBD2 (5 bases each). From germline, CDR1 is SGHTA and CDR2 FQGNSA. The CDR3 sequence is 14 residues long. V was trimmed by 4 bases and J by 7 bases, leaving 13 bases between them. DNA of the CDR3: TGTGCCAGCAGCTACTCGCGAGGGGTCGGGGAGCTGTTTTTT. It codes for CASSYSRGVGELFF. The whole variable domain, filled in from reference TRBV7-2 and TRBJ2-2, reads GAGVSQSPSNKVTEKGKDVELRCDPISGHTALYWYRQSLGQGLEFLIYFQGNSAPDKSGLPSDRFSAERTGGSVSTLTIQRTQQEDSAVYLCASSYSRGVGELFFGEGSRLTVL.

This clonotype came up a few times. The chain couples TRBV2 to TRBJ2-1, with D possibly being TRBD2 (7 bases). Trimming removed 2 bases at V and 2 bases at J, with 13 bases between. The CDR3 contains 16 residues. The germline gives CDR1 SNHLY, CDR2 FYNNEI. CDR3 in amino acids: CASSERPGGPYNEQFF. The CDR3 DNA reads TGTGCCAGCAGTGAACGGCCGGGGGGCCCCTACAATGAGCAGTTCTTC.

In this sample, this clonotype turned up many times. The V gene is TRBV5-1, the J gene TRBJ2-1; 10 bases fit TRBD1. The CDR3 runs to 15 residues. Germline-derived CDR1 and CDR2 are SGHRS and YFSETQ. Trimming at V came to 0 bases and at J to 8 bases, leaving 5 bases not matched to a gene. The DNA of the CDR3 is TGCGCCAGCAGCTTGGAGGGACAGGGGTGGGATGAGCAGTTCTTC. This translates into CASSLEGQGWDEQFF.

This chain connects TRBV7-9 to TRBJ2-7; TRBD1 matches at 8 bases. The junction had 9 bases not matched to a gene; V was cut back by 3 bases and J by 5 bases. This CDR3 contains 15 residues. Germline values: CDR1 SEHNR, CDR2 FQNEAQ (reference sequence). CDR3 sequence reads: CASSFRQGTFNEQYF. CDR3 coding DNA: TGTGCCAGCAGCTTCAGACAGGGGACGTTCAACGAGCAGTACTTC. The full variable domain, with the rest looked up from reference TRBV7-9 and TRBJ2-7, is DTGVSQNPRHKITKRGQNVTFRCDPISEHNRLYWYRQTLGQGPEFLTYFQNEAQLEKSRLLSDRFSAERPKGSFSTLEIQRTEQGDSAMYLCASSFRQGTFNEQYFGPGTRLTVT.

This clonotype was seen more than once but under ten times. V is TRBV5-4 and J is TRBJ2-3; TRBD2 aligns across 9 bases. The germline V gene encodes CDR1 SGHNT and CDR2 YYREEE (reference sequence). V was clipped by 3 bases and J by 0 bases; unmatched bases: 8. This CDR3 has 17 amino acids. CDR3 DNA sequence: TGTGCCAGCAGCTCTGGGACTAGCCGACCTAGCACAGATACGCAGTATTTT. The encoded protein is CASSSGTSRPSTDTQYF.

V gene TRBV10-3 combines with J gene TRBJ2-3; 10 nucleotides line up with TRBD1. This CDR3 region has 16 residues. CDR1 and CDR2 (germline): ENHRY, SYGVKD. V shed 4 bases, J shed 7 bases, and the junction held 11 bases outside the gene matches. CDR3 nucleotide sequence: TGTGCCATCAGTGGCCAGGACAGGGGGTCAGGGAATACGCAGTATTTT. This encodes CAISGQDRGSGNTQYF.

Only a few counts were recorded for this clonotype. The CDR3 DNA reads as TGCGCCAGCAGCCTTAACCTCCCGGGACAGGGGGTGACCCAGTACTTC. Its protein is CASSLNLPGQGVTQYF. The rearrangement joins TRBV5-1 to TRBJ2-5; 11 bases line up with TRBD1. Trimming cost V 4 bases and J 7 bases; bases outside gene matches: 12. Germline V CDR1 and CDR2: SGHRS, YFSETQ. The CDR3 loop spans 16 amino acids.

This clonotype was picked up a small number of times. The V gene is TRBV25-1, the J gene TRBJ2-2, with D possibly matching TRBD2 (5 bases). Trimming removed 3 bases from V and 7 bases from J, with 15 bases in between. CDR1 is MGHDK, CDR2 SYGVNS, per germline. This CDR3 is 15 amino acids long. The CDR3 spells CASSDGNGVGGELFF. The DNA for the CDR3 is TGTGCCAGCAGTGACGGGAACGGGGTTGGCGGGGAGCTGTTTTTT.